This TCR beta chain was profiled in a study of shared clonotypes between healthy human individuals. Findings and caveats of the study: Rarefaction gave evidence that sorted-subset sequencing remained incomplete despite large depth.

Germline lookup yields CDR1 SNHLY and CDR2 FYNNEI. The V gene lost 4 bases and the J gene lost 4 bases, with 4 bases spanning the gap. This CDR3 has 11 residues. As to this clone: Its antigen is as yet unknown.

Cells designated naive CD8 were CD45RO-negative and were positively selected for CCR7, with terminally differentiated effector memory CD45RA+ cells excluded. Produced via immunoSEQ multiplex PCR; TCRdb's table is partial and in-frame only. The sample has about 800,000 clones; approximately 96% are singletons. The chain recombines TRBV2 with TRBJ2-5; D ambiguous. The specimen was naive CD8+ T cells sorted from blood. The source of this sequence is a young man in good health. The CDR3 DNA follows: TGTGCCAGCAGTGTTCCAGAGACCCAGTACTTC. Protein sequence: CASSVPETQYF.